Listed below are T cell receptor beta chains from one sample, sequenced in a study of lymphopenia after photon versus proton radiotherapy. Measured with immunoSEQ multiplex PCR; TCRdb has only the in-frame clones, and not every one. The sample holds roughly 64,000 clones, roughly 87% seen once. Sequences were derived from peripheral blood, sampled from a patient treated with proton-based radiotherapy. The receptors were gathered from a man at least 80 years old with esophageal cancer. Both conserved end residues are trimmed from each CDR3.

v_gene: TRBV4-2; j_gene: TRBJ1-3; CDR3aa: ASSQDFFSGNTIY
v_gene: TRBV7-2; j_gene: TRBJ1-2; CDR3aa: ASSSSGTGIYGYT
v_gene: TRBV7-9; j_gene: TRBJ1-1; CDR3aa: ASSSTTGGLFRAEAF
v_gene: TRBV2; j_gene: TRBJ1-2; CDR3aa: ASVGGGFAGYT
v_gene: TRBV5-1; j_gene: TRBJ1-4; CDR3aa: ASSLIQGATNEKLF
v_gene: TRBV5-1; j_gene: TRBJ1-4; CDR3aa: ASSLAGTTNEKLF
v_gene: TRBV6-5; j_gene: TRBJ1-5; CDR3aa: ASSRGQDQPQH
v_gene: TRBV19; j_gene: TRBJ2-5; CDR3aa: ASSPTSGGAETQY
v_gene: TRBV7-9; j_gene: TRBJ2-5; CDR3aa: ASRQGQETQY
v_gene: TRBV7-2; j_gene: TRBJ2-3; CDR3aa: ASSLAAGTRDTQY
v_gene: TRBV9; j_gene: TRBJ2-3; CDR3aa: ASSVGSRDLGKTDTQY
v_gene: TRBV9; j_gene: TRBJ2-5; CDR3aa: ASSPRYRGGAQETQY
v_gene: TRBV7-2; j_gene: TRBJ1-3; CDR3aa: ASSYRQEGSGNTIY
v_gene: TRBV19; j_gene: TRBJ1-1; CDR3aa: ASSPRTGPMNTEAF
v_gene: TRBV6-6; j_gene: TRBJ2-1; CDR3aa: ASSYVGLSYNEQF
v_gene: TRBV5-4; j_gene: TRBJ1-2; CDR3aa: ASSLGVVGGYT
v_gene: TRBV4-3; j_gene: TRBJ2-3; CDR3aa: ASSQDSGLVAYTDTQY
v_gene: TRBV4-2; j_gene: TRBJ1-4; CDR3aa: ASSREVGRENEKLF
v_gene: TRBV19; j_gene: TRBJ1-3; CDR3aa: ASSYGVGQNGNTIY
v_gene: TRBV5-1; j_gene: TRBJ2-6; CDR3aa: ASSLGTGGSSGANVLT
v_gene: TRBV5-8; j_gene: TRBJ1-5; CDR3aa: ASSDLDRVQPQH
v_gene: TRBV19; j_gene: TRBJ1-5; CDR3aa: ASSFQGESQPQH
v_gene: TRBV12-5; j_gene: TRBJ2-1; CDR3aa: ASGPRSAGLAGGGGSYNEQF
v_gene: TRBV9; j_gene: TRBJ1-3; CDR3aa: ASSVGRGGGNTIY
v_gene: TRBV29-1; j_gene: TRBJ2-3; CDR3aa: SVEQGQGTDTQY
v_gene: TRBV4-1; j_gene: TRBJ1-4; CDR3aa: ASSQLFQGRYEKLF
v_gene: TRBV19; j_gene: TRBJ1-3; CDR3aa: ASSIGGGNTIY
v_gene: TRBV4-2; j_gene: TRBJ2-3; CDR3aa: ASSLGLVSDTQY